Following are 20 T cell receptor beta chains from one sample sequenced in a study of shared T cell receptors in the human thymus. Produced via immunoSEQ multiplex PCR; TCRdb's table is partial and in-frame only. Of 640,000 or so clones in the sample, around 87% were seen once. The sample also formed part of further work on human thymus T cells.

Sequencing was done on a sample of thymocytes. The source of these receptors is a boy younger than two with a congenital heart defect.

The gene calls are TRBV7-9 and TRBJ2-5; 10 positions agree with TRBD2. CDR1 and CDR2 (germline): SEHNR, FQNEAQ (reference sequence). V trimming: 0 bases; J trimming: 0 bases; junction bases outside the gene matches: 7. This CDR3 is built from 18 residues. CDR3 amino acids: CASSLASGGTPYQETQYF. The DNA of the CDR3 is TGTGCCAGCAGCTTAGCTAGCGGGGGGACACCGTACCAAGAGACCCAGTACTTC.

The V gene is TRBV25-1, the J gene TRBJ2-6; 9 bases line up with TRBD1. After removal of 5 bases from V and 0 bases from J, the junction contained 8 bases not matched to a gene. Germline assignment: CDR1 MGHDK and CDR2 SYGVNS. The CDR3 extends over 18 amino acids. The CDR3 reads CASSSGTGLSSGANVLTF. The DNA for the CDR3 is TGTGCCAGCAGTTCCGGGACAGGGCTAAGCTCTGGGGCCAACGTCCTGACTTTC. Full variable domain (remainder filled in from reference TRBV25-1 and TRBJ2-6): EADIYQTPRYLVIGTGKKITLECSQTMGHDKMYWYQQDPGMELHLIHYSYGVNSTEKGDLSSESTVSRIRTEHFPLTLESARPSHTSQYLCASSSGTGLSSGANVLTFGAGSRLTVL.

The chain combines TRBV5-1 with TRBJ2-1; 8 bases match TRBD1. The CDR3 has 16 residues. The V segment lost 3 bases and the J segment 4 bases; nucleotides outside the gene matches: 9. Germline CDR1 SGHRS, CDR2 YFSETQ. In DNA form, the CDR3 reads TGCGCCAGCAGCTCCCTACAGGGGGTAGGGTACAATGAGCAGTTCTTC. Protein product: CASSSLQGVGYNEQFF. The variable domain in full, completed from reference TRBV5-1 and TRBJ2-1, reads KAGVTQTPRYLIKTRGQQVTLSCSPISGHRSVSWYQQTPGQGLQFLFEYFSETQRNKGNFPGRFSGRQFSNSRSEMNVSTLELGDSALYLCASSSLQGVGYNEQFFGPGTRLTVL.

This chain joins TRBV6-1 and TRBJ2-5; D is possibly TRBD1 (5 bases). This CDR3 is 12 amino acids long. The germline V gene has CDR1 MNHNS and CDR2 SASEGT. V lost 8 bases and J lost 4, with 11 bases in between. The CDR3 region has the DNA TGTGCCAGCCGTAGGGGTCGAGAGACCCAGTACTTC. It is translated as CASRRGRETQYF.

This chain joins TRBV9 and TRBJ2-3, with 10 bases fitting TRBD2. The ends lost 4 bases at V and 6 bases at J; junction bases unmatched: 8. The CDR3 spans 15 residues. CDR1 is SGDLS and CDR2 is YYNGEE in the germline V gene. The CDR3 here is CASSPSGGVKDTQYF. CDR3 bases: TGTGCCAGCAGCCCCAGCGGGGGGGTCAAGGATACGCAGTATTTT.

The chain employs TRBV10-3 and TRBJ2-5; D ambiguous. The CDR3 totals 16 residues. V was pared by 8 bases and J by 8 bases, with 27 bases between. The germline V gene encodes CDR1 ENHRY and CDR2 SYGVKD. The CDR3 bases are TGTGCCATCGCCCGGCAAGGTCCAAGCGAAAGAGAAACCCAGTACTTC. Translating gives CAIARQGPSERETQYF.

J is TRBJ2-5 and V is TRBV4-2; D perhaps matches TRBD1 (5 bases). The germline V gene has CDR1 LGHNA and CDR2 YNFKEQ. The V gene lost 4 bases and the J gene lost 2 bases, with 14 bases spanning the gap. The CDR3 extends over 15 amino acids. The CDR3 DNA sequence: TGTGCCAGCAGCCGCGAAGACAGACGGCAAGAGACCCAGTACTTC. Protein product: CASSREDRRQETQYF.

The chain recombines TRBV4-3 with TRBJ2-1; tentative D call: TRBD1 (6 bases). Deletions cut 4 bases from V and 4 bases from J, with 14 bases between. There are 15 residues in the CDR3. In germline, CDR1 is LGHNA, CDR2 YSLEER. The CDR3 nucleotides are TGCGCCAGCAGCCCTACAGGGAGCGAGTACAATGAGCAGTTCTTC. Its protein product is CASSPTGSEYNEQFF.

This chain uses TRBV7-2 with TRBJ1-6; a possible D gene is TRBD1 (5 bases). Trimming removed 7 bases at V and 10 bases at J, with 20 bases between. This CDR3 comprises 15 residues. From germline, CDR1 is SGHTA and CDR2 FQGNSA. The CDR3 protein is CASTPGPGGGSPLHF. The CDR3 DNA reads as TGTGCCAGCACCCCTGGACCCGGGGGAGGATCACCCCTCCACTTT.

The gene calls are TRBV7-2 and TRBJ2-7; 8 positions match TRBD1. V lost 5 bases to trimming and J lost 7 bases; unmatched junction nucleotides: 10. CDR1 and CDR2 (germline): SGHTA, FQGNSA. This CDR3 is 14 amino acids long. The CDR3 DNA is TGTGCCAGCAGCCCCGACAGGGGACGGCGGGAGCAGTACTTC. As protein: CASSPDRGRREQYF.

The chain has TRBV27 and TRBJ2-7; D remains ambiguous. The germline CDR1 and CDR2 sequences are MNHEY and SMNVEV (reference sequence). The germline V and J ends were trimmed by 10 bases and 4 bases, with 11 bases remaining between them. The CDR3 has 11 residues. The CDR3 here is CATNHSYEQYF. The DNA for the CDR3 is TGTGCCACCAACCACAGTTACGAGCAGTACTTC.

The chain is built from TRBV25-1 and TRBJ2-3; 12 nucleotides match TRBD2. Germline trimming cut 0 bases from V and 6 bases from J; bases unmatched to any gene: 4. Germline CDR1 MGHDK, CDR2 SYGVNS. The CDR3 spans 16 residues. CDR3 residues: CASSEYSTSGSDTQYF. The CDR3 DNA reads TGTGCCAGCAGTGAATATTCGACTAGCGGGAGTGATACGCAGTATTTT.

This clone was counted once. This chain's CDR3 is CASSLGPSDYYEQYF. The CDR3 DNA is TGTGCCAGCAGCTTGGGGCCTAGCGATTACTACGAGCAGTACTTC. This sequence joins TRBV5-5 and TRBJ2-7, with D tentatively TRBD2 (6 bases). There are 15 residues in the CDR3. V gave up 0 bases and J gave up 3 bases, with 13 bases separating them. The V gene's germline CDR1 is SGHKS and CDR2 YYEKEE (reference sequence).

This chain joins TRBV29-1 and TRBJ2-4, with D tentatively TRBD1 (6 bases). Trimming removed 3 bases at V and 3 bases at J, with 12 bases between. CDR3 length equals 14 residues. Germline CDR1 is SQVTM and CDR2 is ANQGSEA. The CDR3 protein is CSVEETGDKNIQYF. The CDR3 DNA reads TGCAGCGTTGAGGAGACAGGAGACAAAAACATTCAGTACTTC.

The rearrangement joins TRBV19 to TRBJ2-1, with 10 bases fitting TRBD2. The V gene's germline CDR1 is LNHDA and CDR2 SQIVND (reference sequence). The V and J ends lost 4 bases and 9 bases, in that order; junction bases with no gene match: 12. The CDR3 extends over 16 amino acids. The CDR3 region has the DNA TGTGCCAGTAGTACCCAAGCGGGAGGGCCTCTAGTTGAGCAGTTCTTC. This sequence encodes CASSTQAGGPLVEQFF.

The rearrangement links TRBV5-8 to TRBJ1-5; 7 positions match TRBD1. CDR3 size: 18 residues. With 3 bases clipped from V and 0 bases from J, the junction kept 12 bases outside the gene matches. Germline CDR1 SGHTS, CDR2 YDEGEE. This CDR3 is CASSSLRRGQFSNQPQHF. CDR3 sequence (DNA): TGTGCCAGCAGCTCCCTGCGAAGGGGGCAATTTAGCAATCAGCCCCAGCATTTT.

This clone turned up a few times. The rearrangement links TRBV4-3 to TRBJ2-7, with 12 bases lining up with TRBD2. V trimming: 3 bases; J trimming: 5 bases; junction bases outside the gene matches: 20. The CDR3 spans 20 residues. Germline V CDR1 and CDR2: LGHNA, YSLEER. The CDR3 here is CASSHQTNRGGLAGLDEQYF. The CDR3 DNA follows: TGCGCCAGCAGCCACCAAACCAACAGGGGTGGACTAGCGGGACTCGACGAGCAGTACTTC.

The rearrangement uses TRBV9 and TRBJ2-2, with unresolved D. This CDR3 has 14 residues. Germline V gene sequence: CDR1 SGDLS, CDR2 YYNGEE. V lost 2 bases and J 7 bases, leaving 12 bases between the germline ends. CDR3 sequence reads: CASSVVAVRGELFF. The CDR3 DNA sequence: TGTGCCAGCAGCGTGGTGGCGGTGCGCGGGGAGCTGTTTTTT.

This clone is a singleton in its sample. The V call is TRBV30, the J call TRBJ2-7, with 14 bases that match TRBD2. Germline V gene data show CDR1 as GTSNPN and CDR2 as SVGIG (reference sequence). V shed 5 bases, J shed 0 bases, and the junction held 9 bases outside the gene matches. The CDR3 loop spans 17 amino acids. This chain's CDR3 is CAWRHGTSGSLSYEQYF. The CDR3, as DNA: TGTGCCTGGCGACACGGGACTAGCGGGAGCCTCTCCTACGAGCAGTACTTC.

This chain uses TRBV28 with TRBJ1-5; D is undetermined. From germline, CDR1 is MDHEN and CDR2 SYDVKM. The CDR3 consists of 14 residues. V dropped 1 base and J dropped 7 bases, with 11 bases sitting between them. CDR3 bases: TGTGCCAGCAGTTTATCCTCGGGTTTCCAGCCCCAGCATTTT. Its translation: CASSLSSGFQPQHF.